Below are 17 T cell receptor beta chains sequenced from a single sample in a study of vaccination and CD4 T cells after COVID-19. The Oncomine TCR Beta short-read assay sequenced DNA from cultured CD4+ T cells. TCRdb re-called the PCR reads through MiXCR, storing one row per CDR3 protein. The sample holds about 14,000 distinct CDR3 sequences, less than 70% seen once. Treatment in this sample: approximately 9-day PBMC culture with coronavirus spike peptide pools or control peptides (ViraFEST assay). Antigens for these TCRs are unknown. Sequenced: CD4+ T cells from blood, cultured in vitro. These receptors all stem from a human donor who had recovered from COVID-19.

This chain joins TRBV2 and TRBJ1-5; 9 bases agree with TRBD1. The CDR3 spans 15 residues. CDR1 is SNHLY and CDR2 is FYNNEI in the germline V gene. The ends lost 6 bases at V and 2 bases at J; junction bases unmatched: 5. The DNA for the CDR3 is TGTGCCAGCAGACCCCGGACAGGGGGCAATCAGCCCCAGCATTTT. Amino acid sequence: CASRPRTGGNQPQHF.

This clonotype was observed a handful of times. The V call is TRBV7-9, the J call TRBJ1-2, with a weak D call TRBD1 (5 bases). Germline lookup yields CDR1 SEHNR and CDR2 FQNEAQ (reference sequence). The CDR3 is 16 amino acids. Trimming removed 3 bases from V and 0 bases from J, with 14 bases in between. In DNA form, the CDR3 reads TGTGCCAGCAGCTTTCGCCAGGGTGGTACTAACTATGGCTACACCTTC. This gives the protein CASSFRQGGTNYGYTF. The full variable domain, its missing parts supplied by reference TRBV7-9 and TRBJ1-2, is DTGVSQNPRHKITKRGQNVTFRCDPISEHNRLYWYRQTLGQGPEFLTYFQNEAQLEKSRLLSDRFSAERPKGSFSTLEIQRTEQGDSAMYLCASSFRQGGTNYGYTFGSGTRLTVV.

The V call is TRBV19, the J call TRBJ2-2; 8 positions agree with TRBD1. Germline V gene data show CDR1 as LNHDA and CDR2 as SQIVND (reference sequence). This CDR3 has 14 amino acids. After removal of 7 bases from V and 6 bases from J, the junction contained 7 bases not matched to a gene. The CDR3, as DNA: TGTGCCAGTATGACGGACAGGGAATCCGGGGAGCTGTTTTTT. This translates into CASMTDRESGELFF. Together with reference TRBV19 and TRBJ2-2, the CDR3 gives the full variable domain: DGGITQSPKYLFRKEGQNVTLSCEQNLNHDAMYWYRQDPGQGLRLIYYSQIVNDFQKGDIAEGYSVSREKKESFPLTVTSAQKNPTAFYLCASMTDRESGELFFGEGSRLTVL.

The chain couples TRBV19 to TRBJ2-3; 7 bases are shared with TRBD2. The junction had 11 bases not matched to a gene; V was cut back by 6 bases and J by 2 bases. This CDR3 is 16 amino acids long. Looked up from germline, CDR1 is LNHDA and CDR2 is SQIVND (reference sequence). CDR3 residues: CASSGVLADNTDTQYF. CDR3 sequence (DNA): TGTGCCAGTAGCGGCGTCCTAGCGGACAACACAGATACGCAGTATTTT.

Within the sample, this clonotype is large (0.1 to 1%). The chain employs TRBV7-2 and TRBJ1-5, with a possible D match to TRBD1 (6 bases). The CDR3 is 16 amino acids. V shed 5 bases and J shed 3 bases, with 17 bases lying between them. Germline CDR1 reads SGHTA; CDR2 reads FQGNSA. CDR3 in amino acids: CASSPPGGQSNQPQHF. CDR3 nucleotide sequence: TGTGCCAGCAGCCCCCCGGGAGGACAGTCCAATCAGCCCCAGCATTTT.

V gene TRBV6-1 combines with J gene TRBJ2-3; either TRBD1 or TRBD2 may fit D (5 bases each). This CDR3 has 13 residues. Germline V gene data show CDR1 as MNHNS and CDR2 as SASEGT. The V end was cut by 3 bases, the J end by 4 bases, with 8 bases between. In DNA form, the CDR3 reads TGTGCCAGCAGTGACGGGGCTCCAGATACGCAGTATTTT. Amino acids: CASSDGAPDTQYF.

The chain combines TRBV19 with TRBJ2-3, with D perhaps matching TRBD2 (5 bases). V was shortened by 4 bases and J by 2 bases, with 13 bases between the two germline ends. The CDR3 has 15 residues. Per the germline V gene, CDR1 is LNHDA and CDR2 is SQIVND (reference sequence). The CDR3 protein is CASSNLARYTDTQYF. The CDR3, as DNA: TGTGCCAGTAGTAATCTAGCCCGATACACAGATACGCAGTATTTT. Variable domain in full (rest from reference TRBV19 and TRBJ2-3): DGGITQSPKYLFRKEGQNVTLSCEQNLNHDAMYWYRQDPGQGLRLIYYSQIVNDFQKGDIAEGYSVSREKKESFPLTVTSAQKNPTAFYLCASSNLARYTDTQYFGPGTRLTVL.

J is TRBJ2-1 and V is TRBV20-1; the match to TRBD1 covers 7 bases. V was pared by 3 bases and J by 5 bases, with 4 bases of the junction left unmatched. CDR3 size: 13 residues. Germline CDR1 and CDR2: DFQATT and SNEGSKA (reference sequence). The CDR3 here is CSARTGSHNEQFF. The DNA for the CDR3 is TGCAGTGCTAGGACAGGGAGTCACAATGAGCAGTTCTTC.

The genes are TRBV29-1 and TRBJ2-1; no firm D call. This CDR3 is built from 12 residues. Germline V gives CDR1 SQVTM, CDR2 ANQGSEA. V dropped 7 bases and J dropped 12 bases, with 19 bases sitting between them. The CDR3 coding sequence is TGCAGCGGTCGGAACTCCTTGTTCGGGCAGTTCTTC. This sequence encodes CSGRNSLFGQFF.

This clonotype has a single count. This chain uses TRBV19 with TRBJ2-3, with 7 nucleotides matching TRBD2. Trimming removed 5 bases from V and 4 bases from J; junction bases left unmatched: 6. The length of the CDR3 is 14 residues. Germline V gene data show CDR1 as LNHDA and CDR2 as SQIVND (reference sequence). Here the CDR3 DNA reads TGTGCCAGTAGTCCGGCGGGAGCTGCAGATACGCAGTATTTT. It yields the protein CASSPAGAADTQYF. Looking up the rest from reference TRBV19 and TRBJ2-3 gives the full variable domain: DGGITQSPKYLFRKEGQNVTLSCEQNLNHDAMYWYRQDPGQGLRLIYYSQIVNDFQKGDIAEGYSVSREKKESFPLTVTSAQKNPTAFYLCASSPAGAADTQYFGPGTRLTVL.

The J gene is TRBJ2-4, the V gene TRBV7-9, with D perhaps TRBD2 (5 bases). Germline V gene sequence: CDR1 SEHNR, CDR2 FQNEAQ (reference sequence). V dropped 2 bases and J dropped 6 bases, with 20 bases sitting between them. This CDR3 contains 17 residues. As DNA, the CDR3 is TGTGCCAGCAGCTTATTATCAGTGAGGCGGGTGTCAAACATTCAGTACTTC. It specifies CASSLLSVRRVSNIQYF.

V and J are TRBV6-1 and TRBJ1-2, with unresolved D. The CDR3 loop spans 14 amino acids. Trimming shortened V by 1 base and J by 7 bases, and 13 bases separated the two germline ends. Germline V gives CDR1 MNHNS, CDR2 SASEGT. The CDR3 here is CASSEVGASVGYTF. Here the CDR3 DNA reads TGTGCCAGCAGTGAAGTCGGTGCATCCGTTGGCTACACCTTC.

This clonotype appeared a few times. The chain uses TRBV10-3 and TRBJ2-3; the D call may be TRBD1 or TRBD2 (5 bases each). The V gene's germline CDR1 is ENHRY and CDR2 SYGVKD. Trimming removed 8 bases from V and 9 bases from J, with 15 bases in between. This CDR3 has 12 amino acids. The CDR3 DNA is TGTGCCATCGGAGCGGCCCCAGGGACGCAGTATTTT. Translated: CAIGAAPGTQYF.

This clonotype occurred once. This chain connects TRBV5-1 to TRBJ2-7, with D possibly matching TRBD2 (6 bases). The V gene's germline CDR1 is SGHRS and CDR2 YFSETQ. V was shortened by 0 bases and J by 3 bases, with 13 bases between the two germline ends. The CDR3 consists of 15 residues. The CDR3 loop is CASSLAGGIDYEQYF. The DNA for the CDR3 is TGCGCCAGCAGCTTGGCAGGAGGGATTGACTACGAGCAGTACTTC.

This clonotype appeared a few times. The chain links TRBV11-2 to TRBJ1-2; D gene unclear. Trimming took 5 bases from V and 4 from J, leaving 11 bases between them. Per germline, CDR1 SGHAT and CDR2 FQNNGV. The length of the CDR3 is 13 residues. CDR3 sequence reads: CASSPGLTYGYTF. For the CDR3, the DNA is TGTGCCAGCAGCCCCGGGTTGACCTATGGCTACACCTTC.

The chain has TRBV28 and TRBJ1-5; D is perhaps TRBD1 (5 bases). The germline V gene encodes CDR1 MDHEN and CDR2 SYDVKM. V lost 6 bases and J 4 bases, leaving 16 bases between the germline ends. The CDR3 has 15 amino acids. The CDR3 reads CASSMGGSRNQPQHF. CDR3 nucleotides: TGTGCCAGCAGCATGGGGGGGTCCCGGAATCAGCCCCAGCATTTT. Looking up the rest from reference TRBV28 and TRBJ1-5 gives the full variable domain: DVKVTQSSRYLVKRTGEKVFLECVQDMDHENMFWYRQDPGLGLRLIYFSYDVKMKEKGDIPEGYSVSREKKERFSLILESASTNQTSMYLCASSMGGSRNQPQHFGDGTRLSIL.

The chain carries TRBV5-1 and TRBJ2-3; TRBD1 is a possible D gene (6 bases). V was cut by 3 bases and J by 3 bases, with 11 bases left in between. The germline CDR1 and CDR2 sequences are SGHRS and YFSETQ. The CDR3 consists of 14 residues. The CDR3 DNA is TGCGCCAGCAGCTCGATAACAGGGACAGATACGCAGTATTTT. It codes for CASSSITGTDTQYF.